The 18 T cell receptor beta chains below all came from one sample that was sequenced in a study of T-cell memory formation after mild COVID-19. MiXCR, applied by TCRdb to the 5' RACE reads, yields one record per CDR3 protein. The table records 580,000 or so distinct CDR3 sequences, approximately 15% of them present only once. The sequenced sample consisted of PBMCs or a T cell subset sorted from them (not recorded which). The receptors were gathered from an adult woman who had mild COVID-19 (a few samples of this study predate the infection). Cell type and time point are not known.

The genes are TRBV12-3 or TRBV12-4 and TRBJ2-6; D could derive from TRBD1 or TRBD2 (6 bases each). Trimming removed 5 bases at V and 0 bases at J, with 14 bases between. The CDR3 has 17 residues. CDR3 DNA sequence: TGTGCCAGCAGTCTCGGGGGCCCCCTCTCTGGGGCCAACGTCCTGACTTTC. It specifies CASSLGGPLSGANVLTF.

Only a few counts were recorded for this clonotype. The chain employs TRBV5-1 and TRBJ2-2; D is undetermined. The germline CDR1 and CDR2 sequences are SGHRS and YFSETQ. V lost 0 bases, J lost 0 bases, and 6 bases lay in between. The CDR3 totals 15 residues. CDR3 loop: CASSLEKTNTGELFF. CDR3 sequence (DNA): TGCGCCAGCAGCTTGGAGAAAACGAACACCGGGGAGCTGTTTTTT.

This clonotype was recorded a few times. The CDR3 bases are TGCAGTGCTAGAGATCAATCTGGGGGCGCACTGAGATCACCCCTCCACTTT. Amino acids: CSARDQSGGALRSPLHF. The chain uses TRBV20-1 and TRBJ1-6; tentative D call: TRBD1 (6 bases). V dropped 0 bases and J dropped 10 bases, with 22 bases sitting between them. The CDR3 extends over 17 amino acids. Germline V gene lookup returns CDR1 DFQATT and CDR2 SNEGSKA (reference sequence).

The chain carries TRBV24-1 and TRBJ2-7; 7 bases fit TRBD1. The trim removed 4 bases at V and 9 bases at J, leaving 5 bases unmatched. Germline V gives CDR1 KGHDR, CDR2 SFDVKD. The CDR3 is made up of 12 amino acids. DNA for the CDR3: TGTGCCACCAGTGAACTCACAGGGGCGCAGTACTTC. Its protein product is CATSELTGAQYF.

This clonotype was detected only a few times. The V gene is TRBV5-5, the J gene TRBJ1-1; the D is unclear. Germline CDR1 and CDR2: SGHKS and YYEKEE (reference sequence). This CDR3 region has 15 residues. V lost 1 base and J 5 bases, leaving 15 bases between the germline ends. This CDR3 reads CASSLPLIRKTEAFF. In DNA, the CDR3 is TGTGCCAGCAGCTTGCCACTTATAAGGAAGACTGAAGCTTTCTTT. Full variable domain (missing parts from reference TRBV5-5 and TRBJ1-1): DAGVTQSPTHLIKTRGQQVTLRCSPISGHKSVSWYQQVLGQGPQFIFQYYEKEERGRGNFPDRFSARQFPNYSSELNVNALLLGDSALYLCASSLPLIRKTEAFFGQGTRLTVV.

This clonotype has a handful of counts. This chain uses TRBV3-1 with TRBJ1-1, with a possible D match to TRBD1 (6 bases). Trimming removed 1 base from V and 4 bases from J, with 16 bases in between. Germline V gene data show CDR1 as LGHDT and CDR2 as YNNKEL (reference sequence). The CDR3 length is 16 residues. The chain's CDR3 is CASSQVSGVRATEAFF. Here the CDR3 DNA reads TGTGCCAGCAGCCAAGTTTCAGGGGTGAGAGCCACTGAAGCTTTCTTT. Based on the CDR3 plus reference TRBV3-1 and TRBJ1-1, the full variable domain is DTAVSQTPKYLVTQMGNDKSIKCEQNLGHDTMYWYKQDSKKFLKIMFSYNNKELIINETVPNRFSPKSPDKAHLNLHINSLELGDSAVYFCASSQVSGVRATEAFFGQGTRLTVV.

The V gene is TRBV5-4, the J gene TRBJ2-1, with a tentative D call TRBD1 (6 bases). V was trimmed by 3 bases and J by 3 bases, leaving 10 bases between them. CDR1 is SGHNT, CDR2 YYREEE, per germline (reference sequence). The CDR3 totals 14 residues. The CDR3 spells CASSSGTNYNEQFF. The CDR3 nucleotides read TGTGCCAGCAGCTCCGGGACAAACTACAATGAGCAGTTCTTC.

The chain links TRBV6-2 or TRBV6-3 to TRBJ1-1; D uncertain. The CDR3 spans 16 residues. Between the trimmed V and J ends, which lost 2 bases and 0 bases, there was a span of 13 bases. Per the germline V gene, CDR1 is MNHEY and CDR2 is SVGEGT. CDR3 protein: CASSYPEGGLNTEAFF. CDR3 bases: TGTGCCAGCAGTTACCCGGAGGGCGGCTTGAACACTGAAGCTTTCTTT.

This clonotype was counted between two and nine times. The chain carries TRBV6-6 and TRBJ2-7; 8 bases line up with TRBD2. The CDR3 is 23 amino acids. The germline V gene encodes CDR1 MNHNY and CDR2 SVGAGI (reference sequence). Trimming took 6 bases from V and 0 from J; bases not matched to a gene: 31. DNA of the CDR3: TGTGCCAGCAGCGACCCTAATCTCAGGGGCTCCGGGACTAGGTCCTTTAGCTCCTACGAGCAGTACTTC. This codes for CASSDPNLRGSGTRSFSSYEQYF.

This clonotype was recorded at least ten times. The chain links TRBV10-3 to TRBJ2-1, with D hard to call. This CDR3 region has 15 residues. V dropped 1 base and J dropped 0 bases, with 7 bases sitting between them. The V gene's germline CDR1 is ENHRY and CDR2 SYGVKD. The CDR3 region is CAISEFGSSYNEQFF. CDR3 sequence (DNA): TGTGCCATCAGTGAGTTTGGCAGCTCCTACAATGAGCAGTTCTTC.

This clonotype came up a few times. The chain recombines TRBV7-9 with TRBJ1-4; maybe TRBD1 (5 bases). V was clipped by 1 base and J by 10 bases, with 10 bases between them. CDR3 length equals 13 residues. In germline, CDR1 is SEHNR, CDR2 FQNEAQ (reference sequence). CDR3 sequence reads: CASSLGTPGKLFF. The DNA for the CDR3 is TGTGCCAGCAGCTTAGGGACACCGGGAAAACTGTTTTTT. Using reference TRBV7-9 and TRBJ1-4 for the parts outside the CDR3, the full variable domain is DTGVSQNPRHKITKRGQNVTFRCDPISEHNRLYWYRQTLGQGPEFLTYFQNEAQLEKSRLLSDRFSAERPKGSFSTLEIQRTEQGDSAMYLCASSLGTPGKLFFGSGTQLSVL.

This clonotype was observed many times. One end of the junction does not line up with germline, which may come from a read error. V gene TRBV12-3 or TRBV12-4 combines with J gene TRBJ2-5, with TRBD1 as a possible D gene (5 bases). The CDR3 is 15 amino acids. CDR3 protein: CASSFHLTDQETQYF. In DNA, the CDR3 is TGTGCCAGCAGTTTCCATCTGACAGACCAGGAGACCCAGTACTTC.

The chain carries TRBV20-1 and TRBJ2-3; D ambiguous. The germline CDR1 and CDR2 sequences are DFQATT and SNEGSKA (reference sequence). The V and J ends lost 1 base and 6 bases respectively, with 8 bases between them. CDR3 size: 12 residues. The CDR3 sequence is CSARALGDTQYF. CDR3 nucleotides: TGCAGTGCTAGAGCCCTAGGGGATACGCAGTATTTT.

The sample holds a few counts of this clonotype. V usage is TRBV14 and J usage is TRBJ1-2, with 9 bases lining up with TRBD1. The CDR3 runs 16 residues. The J segment lost 4 bases and the V segment lost 2 bases, leaving 8 bases of the junction unmatched. Germline assignment: CDR1 SGHDN and CDR2 FVKESK. DNA for the CDR3: TGTGCCAGCAGCCAATTTACCGGGACAGGGTCCTATGGCTACACCTTC. This sequence encodes CASSQFTGTGSYGYTF.

There are a few counts of this clonotype. The rearrangement uses TRBV7-2 and TRBJ2-1; D remains unclear. Germline V gives CDR1 SGHTA, CDR2 FQGNSA. The germline V and J ends were trimmed by 5 bases and 10 bases, with 15 bases remaining between them. CDR3 length equals 13 residues. The CDR3 DNA follows: TGTGCCAGCAGCGCCGGGTGGGCCTCAGAGCAGTTCTTC. Its translation is CASSAGWASEQFF.

This chain uses TRBV4-1 with TRBJ2-5; 13 positions agree with TRBD2. Germline lookup yields CDR1 MGHRA and CDR2 YSYEKL. The CDR3 runs 16 residues. The ends lost 3 bases at V and 5 bases at J; junction bases unmatched: 6. The chain's CDR3 is CASSHSTSGGVETQYF. Written as DNA, the CDR3 is TGCGCCAGCAGCCATTCCACTAGCGGGGGGGTGGAGACCCAGTACTTC.

Here the CDR3 reads CASTLSVSGNTIYF. CDR3 in DNA: TGCGCCAGCACCCTCTCTGTCTCTGGAAACACCATATATTTT. The V and J genes are TRBV4-1 and TRBJ1-3; D gene uncertain. Trimming stripped 7 bases from V and 0 bases from J, with 10 bases between. This CDR3 region has 14 residues. Germline CDR1 is MGHRA and CDR2 is YSYEKL.

This clonotype was picked up a small number of times. This rearrangement joins TRBV12-3 or TRBV12-4 to TRBJ2-5; tentative D call: TRBD1 (6 bases). Trimming cost V 7 bases and J 2 bases, with 14 bases left between them. The CDR3 spans 14 residues. In nucleotides, the CDR3 is TGTGCCAGCACTAAGCAGGGGATACAAGAGACCCAGTACTTC. It codes for CASTKQGIQETQYF.